These 5 T cell receptor beta chains came from one sample sequenced in a study of memory CD4+ T cells and cytomegalovirus serostatus. Sequencing used immunoSEQ multiplex PCR; TCRdb keeps in-frame clones, though not all of them. The table includes over 65,000 clones, around 80% detected once. The sort gate was single viable CD3+CD4+CD8-CD45RO+ cells for memory CD4+ T cells. Sequenced sample: memory CD4+ T cells from blood. These receptors were obtained from an adult in good health and CMV-seronegative.

The CDR3 is CASSLWETEAFF. The CDR3 bases are TGTGCCAGCAGCTTATGGGAAACAGAAGCTTTCTTT. J is TRBJ1-1 and V is TRBV7-8; no clear D. CDR3 length: 12 amino acids. Trimming cost V 2 bases and J 8 bases, with 9 bases left between them. Germline values: CDR1 SGHVS, CDR2 FQNEAQ.

This clone was detected once. The chain combines TRBV4-3 with TRBJ2-6; perhaps D is TRBD1 or TRBD2 (5 bases each). Germline V gene lookup returns CDR1 LGHNA and CDR2 YSLEER. The length of the CDR3 is 15 residues. V was pared by 4 bases and J by 3 bases, with 10 bases between. The CDR3 protein is CASSLGTVGANVLTF. CDR3 coding DNA: TGCGCCAGCAGCCTGGGGACGGTTGGGGCCAACGTCCTGACTTTC.

The chain joins TRBV15 to TRBJ1-4; no clear D. Trimming shortened V by 0 bases and J by 8 bases, and 13 bases separated the two germline ends. The germline CDR1 and CDR2 sequences are LNHNV and YYDKDF (reference sequence). CDR3 length: 15 residues. As DNA, the CDR3 is TGTGCCACCAGCAGAGATCCTGGGGTTGGCGAAAAACTGTTTTTT. It codes for CATSRDPGVGEKLFF. The whole variable domain, remainder taken from reference TRBV15 and TRBJ1-4, is DAMVIQNPRYQVTQFGKPVTLSCSQTLNHNVMYWYQQKSSQAPKLLFHYYDKDFNNEADTPDNFQSRRPNTSFCFLDIRSPGLGDTAMYLCATSRDPGVGEKLFFGSGTQLSVL.

J is TRBJ1-2 and V is TRBV10-3; a weak D match, TRBD1 (6 bases). Germline V gives CDR1 ENHRY, CDR2 SYGVKD. Deletions cut 5 bases from V and 4 bases from J, with 17 bases between. There are 15 residues in the CDR3. As DNA, the CDR3 is TGTGCCATCAGTACGTCACAGGGTTACGCCTATGGCTACACCTTC. It specifies CAISTSQGYAYGYTF.

The chain couples TRBV6-5 to TRBJ1-6; D call uncertain. This CDR3 has 15 amino acids. Germline V CDR1 and CDR2: MNHEY, SVGAGI. V was shortened by 2 bases and J by 7 bases, with 12 bases between the two germline ends. The CDR3: CASSYGGMLNSPLHF. DNA of the CDR3: TGTGCCAGCAGTTACGGTGGGATGCTAAATTCACCCCTCCACTTT.